The 15 T cell receptor beta chains below were found in one sample sequenced in a study of spatial heterogeneity in lung cancer. Their antigens remain unidentified. Whole-study findings and limits: The number of expanded tumor alpha and beta chains correlated with mutation number.

TCRdb re-called the 5' RACE reads with MiXCR, one entry per CDR3 protein. The sample records 6,000 to 8,000 distinct CDR3 sequences, 6% to 7% being singletons. Regarding time point: sample taken at primary tumor resection. Source: lung tumor tissue, taken at surgery. These receptors were taken from a female donor with early-stage non-small cell lung cancer.

This clonotype was recorded many times. The chain links TRBV19 to TRBJ2-6, with D unresolved. The V gene's germline CDR1 is LNHDA and CDR2 SQIVND (reference sequence). The V end lost 4 bases, the J end lost 0 bases, and 16 bases lay between the germline ends. The CDR3 covers 18 residues. The CDR3 region is CASSKTRPSASGANVLTF. The CDR3 nucleotides read TGTGCCAGTAGTAAGACAAGGCCCTCTGCCTCTGGGGCCAACGTCCTGACTTTC.

This clonotype was counted at least ten times. This rearrangement joins TRBV28 to TRBJ2-6; possible D gene TRBD2, 7 bases. CDR1 is MDHEN and CDR2 is SYDVKM in the germline V gene. The CDR3 consists of 17 residues. Trimming removed 8 bases at V and 3 bases at J, with 20 bases between. The CDR3 region has the DNA TGTGCCAGCGGGGGCTGGCGGGAGTCAGGTGGGGCCAACGTCCTGACTTTC. This translates into CASGGWRESGGANVLTF.

This clonotype appeared once. The V call is TRBV4-1, the J call TRBJ2-5, with D possibly TRBD2 on 6 matching bases. CDR3 length: 15 residues. The germline V gene encodes CDR1 MGHRA and CDR2 YSYEKL. Trimming removed 1 base at V and 1 base at J, with 10 bases between. CDR3 in amino acids: CASSQGRDFQETQYF. The DNA of the CDR3 is TGCGCCAGCAGCCAAGGCCGGGACTTCCAAGAGACCCAGTACTTC.

This clonotype was seen ten or more times. The chain carries TRBV20-1 and TRBJ2-6; 7 bases agree with TRBD2. The CDR3 consists of 16 residues. V dropped 3 bases and J dropped 0; count of bases not matched to a gene: 5. CDR1 DFQATT and CDR2 SNEGSKA come from the germline V gene (reference sequence). DNA of the CDR3: TGCAGTGCTAGCGGAGGGGAGGGCTCTGGGGCCAACGTCCTGACTTTC. Translating it yields CSASGGEGSGANVLTF.

The rearrangement uses TRBV5-1 and TRBJ2-2; either TRBD1 or TRBD2 may fit D (5 bases each). Germline V lookup: CDR1 SGHRS, CDR2 YFSETQ. The CDR3 length is 15 residues. V lost 0 bases and J 4 bases, leaving 10 bases between the germline ends. The CDR3 is CASSLDVGGTGELFF. In nucleotides, the CDR3 is TGCGCCAGCAGCTTGGACGTTGGGGGCACCGGGGAGCTGTTTTTT. Full variable domain (remainder filled in from reference TRBV5-1 and TRBJ2-2): KAGVTQTPRYLIKTRGQQVTLSCSPISGHRSVSWYQQTPGQGLQFLFEYFSETQRNKGNFPGRFSGRQFSNSRSEMNVSTLELGDSALYLCASSLDVGGTGELFFGEGSRLTVL.

This clonotype has a count of ten or more. The chain links TRBV4-1 to TRBJ1-5; weak D call: TRBD1 (6 bases). This CDR3 is built from 16 residues. V shed 0 bases and J shed 2 bases, with 11 bases lying between them. The germline V gene has CDR1 MGHRA and CDR2 YSYEKL. The CDR3 loop is CASSQEMTGGNQPQHF. Written as DNA, the CDR3 is TGCGCCAGCAGCCAAGAGATGACAGGCGGCAATCAGCCCCAGCATTTT.

At least ten counts were recorded for this clonotype. Compared with germline, one end of the junction differs, possibly owing to a read error. The rearrangement links TRBV30 to TRBJ2-7; D is perhaps TRBD1 (7 bases). Germline V gene lookup returns CDR1 GTSNPN and CDR2 SVGIG (reference sequence). CDR3 length: 15 residues. In DNA, the CDR3 is TGTGCCCGGAGCTTAATCGGAGGGGGCGTGGACGAGCAGTACTTC. The encoded protein is CARSLIGGGVDEQYF.

In its sample, this clonotype is medium-sized (0.01 to 0.1%). V usage is TRBV18 and J usage is TRBJ2-3; no clear D. Trimming cost V 2 bases and J 3 bases, with 12 bases left between them. The CDR3 is made up of 15 amino acids. Germline CDR1 and CDR2: KGHSH and LQKENI. The CDR3 bases are TGTGCCAGCTCACCAGTAGGGCAGCTGACAGATACGCAGTATTTT. Protein sequence: CASSPVGQLTDTQYF.

By sample fraction, this clonotype is medium-sized. This chain joins TRBV2 and TRBJ2-1; D is uncertain. Trimming removed 2 bases at V and 1 base at J, with 0 bases between. Germline values: CDR1 SNHLY, CDR2 FYNNEI. The length of the CDR3 is 12 residues. The CDR3 reads CASSESYNEQFF. The DNA for the CDR3 is TGTGCCAGCAGTGAATCCTACAATGAGCAGTTCTTC.

This clonotype was picked up many times. This rearrangement joins TRBV20-1 to TRBJ2-7; either TRBD1 or TRBD2 may fit D (5 bases each). Germline-derived CDR1 and CDR2 are DFQATT and SNEGSKA (reference sequence). V was clipped by 1 base and J by 0 bases, with 10 bases between them. The CDR3 is 14 amino acids. The CDR3: CSARVGRGSYEQYF. The CDR3 region has the DNA TGCAGTGCTAGAGTGGGACGGGGCTCCTACGAGCAGTACTTC.

There are a few counts of this clonotype. The chain joins TRBV28 to TRBJ1-6; TRBD1 matches 8 bases. Per the germline V gene, CDR1 is MDHEN and CDR2 is SYDVKM. CDR3 size: 12 residues. V lost 9 bases and J lost 9; bases outside the gene matches: 4. The CDR3 reads CASGTGPSPLHF. The CDR3 bases are TGTGCCAGTGGGACAGGTCCTTCACCCCTCCACTTT.

This clonotype appeared many times. The J gene is TRBJ2-3, the V gene TRBV28; TRBD2 agrees at 8 bases. The CDR3 sequence is 16 residues long. Looked up from germline, CDR1 is MDHEN and CDR2 is SYDVKM. The J segment lost 2 bases and the V segment lost 3 bases, leaving 7 bases of the junction unmatched. The CDR3 DNA follows: TGTGCCAGCAGTTTCTCCCAAGCGGGGGACACAGATACGCAGTATTTT. Translation: CASSFSQAGDTDTQYF.

This clonotype showed up many times. This chain connects TRBV6-2 or TRBV6-3 to TRBJ2-1, with D perhaps assigned TRBD1 or TRBD2 (5 bases each). Germline V lookup: CDR1 MNHEY, CDR2 SVGEGT. The CDR3 is 15 amino acids. Trimming left V 2 bases short and J 3 bases short, with 11 bases between. CDR3 residues: CASSYRDLIYNEQFF. The CDR3 DNA sequence: TGTGCCAGCAGTTACCGGGACCTAATCTACAATGAGCAGTTCTTC.

This clonotype was picked up many times. The V gene is TRBV2, the J gene TRBJ2-3, with 11 positions matching TRBD2. Trimming removed 5 bases from V and 2 bases from J; junction bases left unmatched: 6. The CDR3 contains 16 residues. Per the germline V gene, CDR1 is SNHLY and CDR2 is FYNNEI. CDR3 DNA sequence: TGTGCCAGCAGTCTACTAGCGGGGGACGTCACAGATACGCAGTATTTT. Its protein product is CASSLLAGDVTDTQYF.

This clonotype was recorded many times. The chain uses TRBV27 and TRBJ2-5; 8 bases line up with TRBD1. CDR3 length equals 14 residues. Germline V gene data show CDR1 as MNHEY and CDR2 as SMNVEV (reference sequence). V trimming: 3 bases; J trimming: 5 bases; junction bases outside the gene matches: 5. In nucleotides, the CDR3 is TGTGCCAGCAGTTTGGACAGGGCGTTGGAGACCCAGTACTTC. Translating gives CASSLDRALETQYF.